The 4 T cell receptor beta chains presented below share a single source sample, sequenced in a study of blood T cells in healthy people across ages. It was with a sample-barcoded 5' primer and a J-beta primer mix that a second PCR of about 6 to 12 cycles was run. TCRdb recomputed calls from the 5' RACE reads with MiXCR, one row per CDR3 protein. The sample yields about 650,000 distinct CDR3 sequences, about 50% seen once. Material: blood. These TCRs come from a woman of 80 years or more in good health.

This sequence joins TRBV7-2 and TRBJ1-2; D ambiguous. Germline V gene lookup returns CDR1 SGHTA and CDR2 FQGNSA. The CDR3 is 14 amino acids. V shed 7 bases and J shed 0 bases, with 12 bases lying between them. CDR3 DNA: TGTGCCAGCAACCACCGGAACACTAACTATGGCTACACCTTC. It yields the protein CASNHRNTNYGYTF.

The rearrangement uses TRBV3-1 and TRBJ2-3, with D perhaps assigned TRBD1 or TRBD2 (6 bases each). Trimming stripped 3 bases from V and 6 bases from J, with 10 bases between. Looked up from germline, CDR1 is LGHDT and CDR2 is YNNKEL (reference sequence). The CDR3 runs 13 residues. The CDR3 sequence is CASSHRGADTQYF. The CDR3 DNA reads TGTGCCAGCAGCCATAGGGGGGCGGATACGCAGTATTTT.

The CDR3 nucleotides read TGTGCCAGCAGACAGGGGGTACATGGCTACACCTTC. Residues: CASRQGVHGYTF. The V call is TRBV2, the J call TRBJ1-2; 8 bases map to TRBD1. Germline values: CDR1 SNHLY, CDR2 FYNNEI. V was pared by 6 bases and J by 6 bases, with 3 bases of the junction left unmatched. This CDR3 spans 12 amino acids.

This clonotype was observed once. Just one base apart from a much larger clone, this may be a read error. The V gene is TRBV7-2, the J gene TRBJ2-3, with a possible D match to TRBD1 (5 bases). The germline V gene encodes CDR1 SGHTA and CDR2 FQGNSA. This CDR3 is built from 15 residues. V was shortened by 1 base and J by 0 bases, with 8 bases between the two germline ends. CDR3 sequence reads: CASSLVRQSTDTQYF. CDR3 nucleotide sequence: TGTGCCAGCAGCTTAGTGAGACAGAGCACAGATACGCAGTATTTT.